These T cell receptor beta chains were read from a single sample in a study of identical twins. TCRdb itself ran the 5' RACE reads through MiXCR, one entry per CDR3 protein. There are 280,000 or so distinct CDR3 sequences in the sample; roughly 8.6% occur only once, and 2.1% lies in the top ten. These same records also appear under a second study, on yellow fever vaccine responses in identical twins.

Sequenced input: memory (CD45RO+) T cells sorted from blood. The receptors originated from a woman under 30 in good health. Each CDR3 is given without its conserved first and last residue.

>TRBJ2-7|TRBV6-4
ASSDGVGGGPCEQY
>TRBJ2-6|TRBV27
ASTLQASSSSGANVLT
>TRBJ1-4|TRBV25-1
ASSEPRTVATNEKLF
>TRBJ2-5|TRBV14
ASSRRGQGGETQY
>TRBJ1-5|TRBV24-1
ATTGTGFQPQH
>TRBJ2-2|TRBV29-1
SARTGVGTGELF
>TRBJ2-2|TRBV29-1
SVELAGENTGELF
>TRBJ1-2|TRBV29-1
SDLPRVGYGYT
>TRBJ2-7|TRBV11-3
ASSLRRDEQY
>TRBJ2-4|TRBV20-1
SAKGLAERAKNIQY
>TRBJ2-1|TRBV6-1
ASWKVGAGGLYEQF
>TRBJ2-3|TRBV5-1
ASSLEGFTDTQY